Below are 10 T cell receptor beta chains sequenced from a single sample in a study of T cell changes during pregnancy in multiple sclerosis. Generated by immunoSEQ multiplex PCR, the TCRdb table keeps only in-frame clones and is missing some. Of approximately 70,000 clones detected, about 94% appear once; the ten largest clones hold 1.6%. Sequenced here: peripheral blood, sampled in the first trimester of pregnancy. The receptors shown here come from a female donor in good health, enrolled as a control in a pregnancy study.

The CDR3 here is CASSFQGETQYF. The CDR3 DNA reads as TGTGCCAGCTCATTCCAGGGGGAGACCCAGTACTTC. This chain links TRBV18 with TRBJ2-5, with D possibly TRBD1 on 6 matching bases. The V gene lost 5 bases and the J gene lost 5 bases, with 9 bases spanning the gap. CDR1 KGHSH and CDR2 LQKENI come from the germline V gene. The CDR3 spans 12 residues.

The chain is built from TRBV11-3 and TRBJ2-2, with D possibly matching TRBD2 (5 bases). Germline V gene lookup returns CDR1 SGHNT and CDR2 YENEEA. CDR3 length: 14 residues. The ends were cut back, 5 bases at V and 5 bases at J, with 12 bases in the middle. CDR3 sequence reads: CASSPRGGTGELFF. CDR3 DNA: TGTGCCAGCAGCCCCCGAGGAGGTACCGGGGAGCTGTTTTTT.

The V gene is TRBV7-8, the J gene TRBJ2-2; D ambiguous. This CDR3 is 14 amino acids long. V was shortened by 1 base and J by 6 bases, with 9 bases between the two germline ends. Per germline, CDR1 SGHVS and CDR2 FQNEAQ. The CDR3 DNA is TGTGCCAGCAGCTTAGACCCAGGTTCCGGGGAGCTGTTTTTT. It codes for CASSLDPGSGELFF.

The chain combines TRBV9 with TRBJ1-3, with 8 bases matching TRBD1. Germline CDR1 and CDR2: SGDLS and YYNGEE. The CDR3 spans 17 residues. Trimming took 1 base from V and 0 from J; bases not matched to a gene: 6. CDR3 amino acids: CASSVSGTGPSGNTIYF. DNA for the CDR3: TGTGCCAGCAGCGTATCAGGGACAGGCCCCTCTGGAAACACCATATATTTT.

The V gene is TRBV6-6, the J gene TRBJ1-1; tentatively, D is TRBD1 (5 bases). V was clipped by 5 bases and J by 5 bases, with 9 bases between them. This CDR3 is built from 12 residues. The germline V gene encodes CDR1 MNHNY and CDR2 SVGAGI (reference sequence). The DNA of the CDR3 is TGTGCCAGCAGTCAAAGGGGTACTGAAGCTTTCTTT. Amino acid sequence: CASSQRGTEAFF.

This CDR3 is CASSPLKIQGGSGANVLTF. DNA for the CDR3: TGTGCCAGCTCACCACTAAAAATCCAGGGGGGCTCTGGGGCCAACGTCCTGACTTTC. The chain carries TRBV18 and TRBJ2-6, with D maybe TRBD1 (7 bases). The CDR3 runs 19 residues. Per the germline V gene, CDR1 is KGHSH and CDR2 is LQKENI. The ends were cut back, 1 base at V and 0 bases at J, with 16 bases in the middle.

The chain employs TRBV7-2 and TRBJ2-4, with D hard to call. The CDR3 runs 11 residues. The germline CDR1 and CDR2 sequences are SGHTA and FQGNSA. Trimming took 5 bases from V and 11 from J, leaving 10 bases between them. The CDR3 nucleotides read TGTGCCAGCAGCATTCGACTGGTTCAGTACTTC. Its translation is CASSIRLVQYF.

The chain combines TRBV9 with TRBJ2-1, with 12 bases lining up with TRBD1. Trimming took 3 bases from V and 6 from J; bases not matched to a gene: 4. From germline, CDR1 is SGDLS and CDR2 YYNGEE. The CDR3 extends over 15 amino acids. CDR3 loop: CASSAGQGAFNEQFF. The CDR3, as DNA: TGTGCCAGCAGCGCGGGACAGGGGGCTTTCAATGAGCAGTTCTTC.

The rearrangement joins TRBV6-6 to TRBJ2-3, with 7 bases identical to TRBD2. The V and J ends lost 1 base and 1 base, in that order; junction bases with no gene match: 5. Germline values: CDR1 MNHNY, CDR2 SVGAGI (reference sequence). CDR3 length equals 16 residues. The CDR3 loop is CASSYWSSGGTDTQYF. CDR3 coding DNA: TGTGCCAGCAGTTACTGGTCTAGCGGAGGCACAGATACGCAGTATTTT.

The chain carries TRBV5-6 and TRBJ1-3; maybe TRBD1 (5 bases). V lost 4 bases and J 3 bases, leaving 17 bases between the germline ends. Germline V CDR1 and CDR2: SGHDT, YYEEEE. This CDR3 has 16 residues. The CDR3 DNA is TGTGCCAGCAGCCTGGCAGGGCGTGTAGGTGGAAACACCATATATTTT. Translating gives CASSLAGRVGGNTIYF.